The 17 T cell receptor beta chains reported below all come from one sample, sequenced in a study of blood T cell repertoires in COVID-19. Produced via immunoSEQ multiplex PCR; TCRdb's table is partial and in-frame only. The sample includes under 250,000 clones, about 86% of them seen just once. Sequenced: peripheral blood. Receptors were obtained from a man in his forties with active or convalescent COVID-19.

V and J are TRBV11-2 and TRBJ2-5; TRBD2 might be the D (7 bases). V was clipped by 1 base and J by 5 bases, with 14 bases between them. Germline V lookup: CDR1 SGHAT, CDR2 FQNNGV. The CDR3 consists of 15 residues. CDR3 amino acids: CASSLVVGGPETQYF. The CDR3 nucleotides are TGTGCCAGCAGCTTAGTCGTGGGGGGGCCCGAGACCCAGTACTTC.

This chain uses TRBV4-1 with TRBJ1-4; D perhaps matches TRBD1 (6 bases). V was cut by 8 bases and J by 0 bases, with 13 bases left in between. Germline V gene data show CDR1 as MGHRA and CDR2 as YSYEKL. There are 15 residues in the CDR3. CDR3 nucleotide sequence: TGCGCCAGCGTCCAACAGGGTGCAACTAATGAAAAACTGTTTTTT. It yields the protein CASVQQGATNEKLFF.

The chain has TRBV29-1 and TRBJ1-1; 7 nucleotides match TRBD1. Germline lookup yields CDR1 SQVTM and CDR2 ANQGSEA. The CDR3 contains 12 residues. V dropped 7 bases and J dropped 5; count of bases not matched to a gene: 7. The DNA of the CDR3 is TGCAGCGCTCGTACAGGGGAAACTGAAGCTTTCTTT. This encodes CSARTGETEAFF.

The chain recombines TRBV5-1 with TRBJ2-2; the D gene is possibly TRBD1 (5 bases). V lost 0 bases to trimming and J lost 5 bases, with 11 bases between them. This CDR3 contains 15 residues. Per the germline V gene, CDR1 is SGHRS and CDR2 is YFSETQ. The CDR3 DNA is TGCGCCAGCAGCTTGGCAATTACAGGAACCGGGGAGCTGTTTTTT. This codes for CASSLAITGTGELFF.

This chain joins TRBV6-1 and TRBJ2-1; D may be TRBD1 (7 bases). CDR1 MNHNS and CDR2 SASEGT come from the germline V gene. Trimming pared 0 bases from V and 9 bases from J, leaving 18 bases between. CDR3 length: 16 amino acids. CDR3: CASSEAQGGPYGEQFF. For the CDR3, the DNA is TGTGCCAGCAGTGAAGCGCAGGGGGGCCCATATGGTGAGCAGTTCTTC.

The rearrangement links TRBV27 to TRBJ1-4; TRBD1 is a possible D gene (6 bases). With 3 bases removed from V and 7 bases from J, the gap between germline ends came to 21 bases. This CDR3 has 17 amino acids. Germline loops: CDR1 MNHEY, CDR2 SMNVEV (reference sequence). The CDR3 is CASSFLTGEGEPEKLFF. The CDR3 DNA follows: TGTGCCAGCAGTTTCCTGACAGGCGAGGGGGAACCTGAAAAACTGTTTTTT.

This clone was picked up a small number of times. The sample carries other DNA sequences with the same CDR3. The CDR3 loop reads CASSQGANTEAFF. CDR3 DNA sequence: TGCGCCAGCAGCCAAGGGGCGAACACTGAAGCTTTCTTT. This chain uses TRBV4-1 with TRBJ1-1; D is unresolved. This CDR3 contains 13 residues. The V end was cut by 1 base, the J end by 1 base, with 4 bases between. Germline V gene sequence: CDR1 MGHRA, CDR2 YSYEKL.

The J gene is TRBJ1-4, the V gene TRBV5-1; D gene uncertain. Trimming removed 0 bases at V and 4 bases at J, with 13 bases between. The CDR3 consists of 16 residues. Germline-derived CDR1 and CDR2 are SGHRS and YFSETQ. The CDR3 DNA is TGCGCCAGCAGCTTGGCCTCCGGGGTTAATAATGAAAAACTGTTTTTT. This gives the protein CASSLASGVNNEKLFF.

The CDR3 here is CASHGQSYTEAFF. DNA for the CDR3: TGTGCCAGCCACGGACAGTCTTACACTGAAGCTTTCTTT. The chain joins TRBV2 to TRBJ1-1, with D perhaps matching TRBD1 (6 bases). This CDR3 has 13 amino acids. Germline V lookup: CDR1 SNHLY, CDR2 FYNNEI. The germline V and J ends were trimmed by 8 bases and 3 bases, with 13 bases remaining between them.

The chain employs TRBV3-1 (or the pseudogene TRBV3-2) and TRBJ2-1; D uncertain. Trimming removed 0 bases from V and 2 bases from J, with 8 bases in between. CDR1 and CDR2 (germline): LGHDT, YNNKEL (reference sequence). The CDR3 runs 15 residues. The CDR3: CASSQEDRAYNEQFF. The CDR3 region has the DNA TGTGCCAGCAGCCAAGAAGATCGAGCCTACAATGAGCAGTTCTTC.

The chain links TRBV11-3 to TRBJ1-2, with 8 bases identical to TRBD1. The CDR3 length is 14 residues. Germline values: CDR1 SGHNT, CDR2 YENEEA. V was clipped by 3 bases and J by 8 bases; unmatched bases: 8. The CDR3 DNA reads TGTGCCAGCAGCTTCACGACAGGGGCGGGAGGCTACACCTTC. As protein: CASSFTTGAGGYTF.

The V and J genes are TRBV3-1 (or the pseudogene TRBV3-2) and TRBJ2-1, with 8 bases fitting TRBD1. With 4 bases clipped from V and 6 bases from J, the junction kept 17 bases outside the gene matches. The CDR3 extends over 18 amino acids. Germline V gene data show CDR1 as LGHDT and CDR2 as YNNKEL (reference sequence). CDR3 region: CASSRRTAGTGAGNEQFF. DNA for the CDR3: TGTGCCAGCAGCCGACGAACCGCCGGGACAGGAGCCGGCAATGAGCAGTTCTTC.

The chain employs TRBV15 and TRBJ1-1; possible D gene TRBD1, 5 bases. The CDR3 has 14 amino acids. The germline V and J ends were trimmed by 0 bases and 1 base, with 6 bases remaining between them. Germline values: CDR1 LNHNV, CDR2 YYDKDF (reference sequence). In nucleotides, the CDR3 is TGTGCCACCAGCAGAGATCAGGGGAACACTGAAGCTTTCTTT. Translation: CATSRDQGNTEAFF.

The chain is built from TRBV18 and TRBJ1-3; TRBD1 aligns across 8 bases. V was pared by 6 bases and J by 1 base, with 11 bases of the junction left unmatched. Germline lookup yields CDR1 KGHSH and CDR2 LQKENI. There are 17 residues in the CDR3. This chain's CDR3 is CASSRAPGTGSGNTIYF. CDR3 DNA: TGTGCCAGCTCCCGCGCCCCCGGGACAGGATCTGGAAACACCATATATTTT.

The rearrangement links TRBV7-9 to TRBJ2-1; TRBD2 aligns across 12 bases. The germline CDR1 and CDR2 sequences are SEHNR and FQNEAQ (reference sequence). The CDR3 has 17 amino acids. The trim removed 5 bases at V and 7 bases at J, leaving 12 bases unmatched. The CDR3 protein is CASSVPTLAGGENEQFF. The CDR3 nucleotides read TGTGCCAGCAGCGTCCCCACACTAGCGGGGGGCGAAAATGAGCAGTTCTTC.

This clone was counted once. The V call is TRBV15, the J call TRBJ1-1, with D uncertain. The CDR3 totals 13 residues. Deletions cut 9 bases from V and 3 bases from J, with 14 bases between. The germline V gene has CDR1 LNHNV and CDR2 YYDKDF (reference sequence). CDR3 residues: CATVNPVDTEAFF. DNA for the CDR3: TGTGCCACTGTAAATCCAGTTGACACTGAAGCTTTCTTT. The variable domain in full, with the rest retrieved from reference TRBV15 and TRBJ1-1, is DAMVIQNPRYQVTQFGKPVTLSCSQTLNHNVMYWYQQKSSQAPKLLFHYYDKDFNNEADTPDNFQSRRPNTSFCFLDIRSPGLGDTAMYLCATVNPVDTEAFFGQGTRLTVV.

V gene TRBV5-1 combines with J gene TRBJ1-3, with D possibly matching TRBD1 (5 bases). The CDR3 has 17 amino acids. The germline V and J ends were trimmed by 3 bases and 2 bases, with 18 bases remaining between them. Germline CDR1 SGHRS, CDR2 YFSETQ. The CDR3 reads CASSSTPGHSPGNTIYF. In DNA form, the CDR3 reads TGCGCCAGCAGCTCAACCCCCGGACATTCTCCTGGAAACACCATATATTTT.